This paragraph reports one T cell receptor beta chain. The antigen is not known. Constant-region reverse primers amplified full-length variable regions, followed by semi-nested Nested Universal Primer A PCR. A single record per CDR3 protein comes from TCRdb applying MiXCR to the 5' RACE reads. The sample records 60,000 to 65,000 distinct CDR3 sequences, nearly 30% being singletons. Study-level results: Greatest tumor Treg TCR overlap was with tumor naive CD4+ cells. In terms of TCR gene usage, tumor memory CD4+ T cells clustered together with blood and lymph node memory CD4+ cells, as well as with lymph node naive CD4+ cells.

The length of the CDR3 is 10 residues. CDR1 and CDR2 (germline): MNHEY, SVGAGI. V dropped 7 bases and J dropped 3 bases, with 3 bases sitting between them. V and J are TRBV6-5 and TRBJ2-5; D call uncertain. Sequencing was done on a sample of tumor-infiltrating naive CD4+ T cells sorted from the breast tumor. Subset meaning: naive CD4+ T cells, CD4+CD45RA+CD25-. This receptor was obtained from a female donor with breast cancer. The chain's CDR3 is CASNKETQYF. The CDR3 coding sequence is TGTGCCAGCAATAAAGAGACCCAGTACTTC.